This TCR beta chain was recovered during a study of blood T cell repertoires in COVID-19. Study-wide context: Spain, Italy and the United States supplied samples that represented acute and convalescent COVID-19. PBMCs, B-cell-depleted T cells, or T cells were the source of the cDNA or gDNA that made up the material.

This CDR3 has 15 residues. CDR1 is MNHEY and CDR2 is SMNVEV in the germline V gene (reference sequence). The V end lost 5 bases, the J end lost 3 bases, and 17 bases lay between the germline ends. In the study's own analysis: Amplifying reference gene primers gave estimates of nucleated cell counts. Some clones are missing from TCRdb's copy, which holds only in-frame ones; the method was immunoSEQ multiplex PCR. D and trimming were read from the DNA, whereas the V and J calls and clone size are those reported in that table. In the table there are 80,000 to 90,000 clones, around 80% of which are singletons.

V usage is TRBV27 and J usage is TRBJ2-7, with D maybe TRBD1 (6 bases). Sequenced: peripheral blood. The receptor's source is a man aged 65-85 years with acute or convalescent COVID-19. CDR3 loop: CASSPRGEGIYEQYF. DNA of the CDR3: TGTGCCAGCAGTCCCAGGGGAGAAGGTATCTACGAGCAGTACTTC.